The source of this T cell receptor beta chain is a study of blood T cell repertoires in COVID-19. Turning to the study itself: T cells, B-cell-depleted T cells, or PBMCs provided the cDNA or gDNA that served as material.

Either two negative PCRs, clearance, or symptom resolution qualified Cohort 3 donors as recovered. TCRdb's table, derived via immunoSEQ multiplex PCR, lists solely in-frame clones and lacks some. Here the sample spans approximately 280,000 clones, over 85% being singletons. The CDR3 runs to 15 residues. Germline CDR1 reads LNHDA; CDR2 reads SQIVND (reference sequence). Trimming stripped 4 bases from V and 4 bases from J, with 14 bases between. The J gene is TRBJ2-1, the V gene TRBV19; D is unclear. This receptor was obtained from a woman aged 60 to 75 who had recovered from COVID-19. Input material: PBMCs or T cells enriched from blood (not recorded which). The chain's CDR3 is CASSNGVSPYNEQFF. DNA for the CDR3: TGTGCCAGTAGTAACGGTGTTTCCCCTTACAATGAGCAGTTCTTC.